A selection of T cell receptor beta chains follows, all from one sample in a study of CD8+ T cells in alopecia areata. Libraries were prepared by immunoSEQ multiplex PCR; TCRdb keeps only in-frame clonotypes and omits some of them. The sample has 140,000 to 150,000 clones; about 59% are singletons. This sample comprised CD8+ T cells sorted from blood, obtained at week 4, from a patient treated with tofacitinib. The receptors were gathered from a human donor with alopecia areata. CDR3s include the opening cysteine and the closing phenylalanine or tryptophan. D genes are given only for firm matches. Only part of the rows carry a size: once, few, many, or a class if the clone is expanded.

abundance: NA
d_gene: NA
v_gene: TRBV7-9
j_gene: TRBJ1-1
CDR3aa: CASSGQPGELDTEAFF
CDR3nt: TGTGCCAGCAGCGGGCAACCAGGGGAGCTGGACACTGAAGCTTTCTTT

abundance: NA
d_gene: TRBD2
v_gene: TRBV7-8
j_gene: TRBJ2-3
CDR3aa: CASSPRRGESTDTQYF
CDR3nt: TGTGCCAGCAGCCCCCGTCGGGGGGAGAGCACAGATACGCAGTATTTT

abundance: once
d_gene: NA
v_gene: TRBV7-9
j_gene: TRBJ2-7
CDR3aa: CASSLVPGGTYEQYF
CDR3nt: TGTGCCAGCAGCTTAGTACCCGGGGGTACCTACGAGCAGTACTTC

abundance: NA
d_gene: NA
v_gene: TRBV25-1
j_gene: TRBJ2-7
CDR3aa: CASSDRVAYEQYF
CDR3nt: TGTGCCAGCAGTGACAGGGTTGCTTACGAGCAGTACTTC

abundance: NA
d_gene: NA
v_gene: TRBV29-1
j_gene: TRBJ2-3
CDR3aa: CSVGRGADTQYF
CDR3nt: TGCAGCGTTGGCCGGGGGGCCGATACGCAGTATTTT

abundance: few
d_gene: NA
v_gene: TRBV7-9
j_gene: TRBJ2-4
CDR3aa: CASSLQGRNIQYF
CDR3nt: TGTGCCAGCAGCCTACAGGGGAGGAACATTCAGTACTTC

abundance: few
d_gene: NA
v_gene: TRBV13
j_gene: TRBJ2-3
CDR3aa: CASSVLEDTQYF
CDR3nt: TGTGCCAGCAGTGTTCTGGAAGATACGCAGTATTTT

abundance: few
d_gene: NA
v_gene: TRBV5-6
j_gene: TRBJ1-1
CDR3aa: CASSLGANTEAFF
CDR3nt: TGTGCCAGCAGCTTGGGTGCAAACACTGAAGCTTTCTTT

abundance: NA
d_gene: NA
v_gene: TRBV13
j_gene: TRBJ1-4
CDR3aa: CASSQTRTDEKLFF
CDR3nt: TGTGCCAGCAGCCAAACTCGGACCGATGAAAAACTGTTTTTT

abundance: NA
d_gene: NA
v_gene: TRBV30
j_gene: TRBJ1-1
CDR3aa: CATEDTEALF
CDR3nt: TGTGCCACAGAGGACACTGAAGCTCTCTTT

abundance: NA
d_gene: TRBD1
v_gene: TRBV6-5
j_gene: TRBJ1-5
CDR3aa: CASSYGTGNQPQHF
CDR3nt: TGTGCCAGCAGTTACGGGACAGGGAATCAGCCCCAGCATTTT

abundance: NA
d_gene: TRBD1
v_gene: TRBV5-1
j_gene: TRBJ1-1
CDR3aa: CASSNRGWNTEAFF
CDR3nt: TGCGCCAGCAGCAACAGGGGTTGGAACACTGAAGCTTTCTTT

abundance: few
d_gene: TRBD2
v_gene: TRBV27
j_gene: TRBJ2-1
CDR3aa: CASSPEAGNYYNEQFF
CDR3nt: TGTGCCAGCAGCCCAGAAGCGGGGAACTACTACAATGAGCAGTTCTTC